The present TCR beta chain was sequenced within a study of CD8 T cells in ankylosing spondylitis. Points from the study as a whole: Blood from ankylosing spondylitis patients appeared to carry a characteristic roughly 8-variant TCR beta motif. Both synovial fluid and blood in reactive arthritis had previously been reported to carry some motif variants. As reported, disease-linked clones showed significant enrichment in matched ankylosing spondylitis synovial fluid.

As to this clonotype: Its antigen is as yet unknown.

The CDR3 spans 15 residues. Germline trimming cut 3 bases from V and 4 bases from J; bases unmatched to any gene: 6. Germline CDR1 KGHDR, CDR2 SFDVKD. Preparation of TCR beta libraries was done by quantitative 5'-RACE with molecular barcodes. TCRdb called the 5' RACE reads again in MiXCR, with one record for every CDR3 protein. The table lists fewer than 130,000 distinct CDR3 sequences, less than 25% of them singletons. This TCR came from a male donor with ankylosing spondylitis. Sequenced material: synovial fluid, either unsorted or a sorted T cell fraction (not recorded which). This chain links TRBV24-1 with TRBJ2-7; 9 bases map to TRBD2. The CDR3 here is CATSDTTSGVYEQYF. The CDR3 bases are TGTGCCACCAGTGATACGACTAGCGGAGTATACGAGCAGTACTTC.